Listed below are T cell receptor beta chains from one sample, sequenced in a study of shared clonotypes between healthy human individuals. Sequencing used immunoSEQ multiplex PCR; TCRdb keeps in-frame clones, though not all of them. The sample has roughly 810,000 clones, just over 95% seen once. The sample taken for sequencing was naive CD8+ T cells sorted from blood. These receptors originate from a young man in good health. The CDR3 runs from the conserved cysteine through the conserved F or W. The D gene is left open where the match is weak. Not every row has a clone size; where given, it reads once, few, many or a size class.

J gene	D gene	V gene	clone size	CDR3 DNA	CDR3 protein
TRBJ2-4	NA	TRBV7-9	NA	TGTGCCAGCAGCTCACCGCGGGAAAACATTCAGTACTTC	CASSSPRENIQYF
TRBJ1-1	NA	TRBV5-5	NA	TGTGCCAGCAGTCAGGGTCCTGAAGCTTTCTTT	CASSQGPEAFF
TRBJ2-7	TRBD1	TRBV28	NA	TGTGCCAGCAGTTTTAATGTCCGTGAGAGCTCAGGGGGCTACGAGCAGTACTTC	CASSFNVRESSGGYEQYF
TRBJ2-7	NA	TRBV5-4	NA	TGTGCCAGCACCCCGGTCGAGCAGTACTTC	CASTPVEQYF
TRBJ2-2	NA	TRBV28	NA	TGTGCCAGCAGTTTAATGATAACTAACACCGGGGAGCTGTTTTTT	CASSLMITNTGELFF
TRBJ2-7	TRBD2	TRBV5-5	NA	TGTGCCAGCAGCTTACTAGCGGACCAGCTCCACTACGAGCAGTACTTC	CASSLLADQLHYEQYF
TRBJ2-4	NA	TRBV7-9	NA	TGTGCCAGCAGCCCCAGGACAGTGCCCGCCAAAAACATTCAGTACTTC	CASSPRTVPAKNIQYF
TRBJ1-1	NA	TRBV2	NA	TGTGCCAGCGTGGGGTCCACTGAAGCTTTCTTT	CASVGSTEAFF
TRBJ1-2	TRBD1	TRBV28	NA	TGTGCCAGCAGTTTGCCTAGGACAGGAGACTACTATGGCTACACCTTC	CASSLPRTGDYYGYTF
TRBJ2-7	NA	TRBV4-2	NA	TGTGCCAGCAGCCAAGATAGAGGGGACAAAACCTACGAGCAGTACTTC	CASSQDRGDKTYEQYF
TRBJ2-3	TRBD2	TRBV4-1	NA	TGCGCCAGCAGCCAAGAAGGGACTAGCGGAATCACAGATACGCAGTATTTT	CASSQEGTSGITDTQYF
TRBJ1-2	NA	TRBV29-1	NA	TGCAGCCTCTCGGCTGACGGCCGGGATGGCTACACCTTC	CSLSADGRDGYTF
TRBJ2-2	TRBD2	TRBV5-1	NA	TGCGCCAGCACCCCCCCACTAGCGGGAGCCACCGGGGAGCTGTTTTTT	CASTPPLAGATGELFF
TRBJ2-1	TRBD1	TRBV29-1	NA	TGCAGCGTTGAATCTTCTTTCCAGGGGACAGGGATAAATGAGCAGTTCTTC	CSVESSFQGTGINEQFF
TRBJ2-7	NA	TRBV5-4	NA	TGTGCCAGCAGCTTGTGGCAGGACTCCGAGCAGTACTTC	CASSLWQDSEQYF
TRBJ2-1	TRBD2	TRBV29-1	NA	TGCAGCGTTGGTCTAGCGGGAGATAATGAGCAGTTCTTC	CSVGLAGDNEQFF
TRBJ2-1	NA	TRBV15	NA	TGTGCCACCAGCAGAGGGCGAAACAATGAGCAGTTCTTC	CATSRGRNNEQFF
TRBJ1-2	NA	TRBV29-1	NA	TGCAGCGTTGAAGACGGAGTTCCCTATGGCTACACCTTC	CSVEDGVPYGYTF
TRBJ1-2	NA	TRBV9	NA	TGTGCCAGCAGCACAGGACAGTTTCCCACCTTC	CASSTGQFPTF
TRBJ2-1	TRBD2	TRBV7-2	NA	TGTGCCAGCAGCCACGGGACTAGCGGGCTCAATGAGCAGTTCTTC	CASSHGTSGLNEQFF
TRBJ2-3	NA	TRBV4-2	NA	TGTGCCAGCAGCGCGCGGACACTCGCTAGCACAGATACGCAGTATTTT	CASSARTLASTDTQYF
TRBJ1-1	NA	TRBV29-1	once	TGCACCCGGGGACCGGAAGCTTTCTTT	CTRGPEAFF
TRBJ2-1	TRBD2	TRBV29-1	NA	TGCAGCGTTGAAGGACTAGCGAGTGGTAGCTCCTACAATGAGCAGTTCTTC	CSVEGLASGSSYNEQFF
TRBJ1-1	NA	TRBV5-6	once	TGTGCCAGCACCCTGGGGGGGAACACTGAAGCTTTCTTT	CASTLGGNTEAFF
TRBJ2-7	NA	TRBV9	NA	TGTGCCAGCAGCGTAGGGGGTGGCGAGCAGTACTTC	CASSVGGGEQYF
TRBJ1-2	NA	TRBV11-2	NA	TGTGCCAGCAGCTCGGGTGCTGCTTATGGCTACACCTTC	CASSSGAAYGYTF
TRBJ2-1	TRBD1	TRBV28	NA	TGTGCCAGCAGTTTATGGGAATCTCCACAGGGGATCTCCTACAATGAGCAGTTCTTC	CASSLWESPQGISYNEQFF
TRBJ2-7	TRBD2	TRBV5-1	NA	TGCGCCAGCAGCTTGGCTCTAGCGGGAGCCTTTACCTACGAGCAGTACTTC	CASSLALAGAFTYEQYF
TRBJ1-1	NA	TRBV28	once	TGTGCCAGCAGTTATGGGGTCGGGACTGAAGCTTTCTTT	CASSYGVGTEAFF
TRBJ2-1	TRBD1	TRBV5-1	NA	TGCGCCAGCAGGACAGGGGGCCATGAGCAGTTCTTC	CASRTGGHEQFF
TRBJ1-1	TRBD1	TRBV11-2	NA	TGTGCCAGCAATGACAGGGGGCGACCGACAGACACTGAAGCTTTCTTT	CASNDRGRPTDTEAFF
TRBJ2-2	TRBD1	TRBV7-6	NA	TGTGCCAGCAGCGGGGGACAGGGAATCGGGGAGCTGTTTTTT	CASSGGQGIGELFF
TRBJ2-7	NA	TRBV7-3	NA	TGTGCCAGCAGTACAGACCCAGGGCCGTACGAGCAGTACTTC	CASSTDPGPYEQYF
TRBJ2-7	TRBD1	TRBV15	NA	TGTGCCACCAGCACCGAGAACAGGGGAAGGGAGCAGTACTTC	CATSTENRGREQYF
TRBJ2-3	NA	TRBV28	NA	TGTGCCAGCAGTTTCCAGGGGGGGTTCACAGATACGCAGTATTTT	CASSFQGGFTDTQYF
TRBJ2-7	TRBD2	TRBV5-1	NA	TGCGCCAGCAGCGAGCTAGCGGGGGGACGATACGAGCAGTACTTC	CASSELAGGRYEQYF
TRBJ2-3	TRBD2	TRBV28	NA	TGTGCCAGCCATGGTAGCGGGAGGAGGACAGATACGCAGTATTTT	CASHGSGRRTDTQYF
TRBJ2-7	TRBD1	TRBV5-5	NA	TGTGCCAGCAGTCGGGACAGCTCACCTTACGAGCAGTACTTC	CASSRDSSPYEQYF
TRBJ1-2	NA	TRBV2	NA	TGTGCCAGCCCGGAAGACTATGGCTACACCTTC	CASPEDYGYTF
TRBJ2-7	NA	TRBV29-1	NA	TGCAGCGCCCTTGGGCCCGCGGCGTCCTACGAGCAGTACTTC	CSALGPAASYEQYF
TRBJ2-5	NA	TRBV7-9	once	TGTGCCAGCAGCTTAGACCACCAAGAGACCCAGTACTTC	CASSLDHQETQYF
TRBJ2-7	NA	TRBV6-1	NA	TGTGCCAGCAGGGACGCAGTACAACCCTATTACGAGCAGTACTTC	CASRDAVQPYYEQYF
TRBJ2-1	NA	TRBV28	NA	TGTGCCAGCACCCCTCCCGACGGGAGCTCCTACAATGAGCAGTTCTTC	CASTPPDGSSYNEQFF
TRBJ2-1	NA	TRBV5-5	NA	TGTGCCAGCACTCTAAGGGCGGGGAACTACAATGAGCAGTTCTTC	CASTLRAGNYNEQFF
TRBJ2-5	NA	TRBV2	NA	TGTGCCAGCAGTCCCACCCCCCAAGGGACCCAGTACTTC	CASSPTPQGTQYF
TRBJ1-4	NA	TRBV18	NA	TGTGCCAGCTCACTACCCGTCCGCGGCCTTGGAGAAAAACTGTTTTTT	CASSLPVRGLGEKLFF